These T cell receptor beta chains were read from a single sample in a study of T cells in Graves' hyperthyroidism and ophthalmopathy. TCRdb used MiXCR to reprocess the multiplex PCR reads, holding one entry per CDR3 protein. Of approximately 570,000 distinct CDR3 sequences listed, 15% to 20% are singletons. The sample comprised blood. The origin of the receptors is a man between 35 and 55 years old with Graves' ophthalmopathy. The CDR3 runs from the conserved cysteine through the conserved F or W. D genes are given only for firm matches. The size entry is marked missing in some rows and otherwise reads once, few, many or a size class.

abundance	v_gene	j_gene	d_gene	CDR3nt	CDR3aa
-	TRBV10-3	TRBJ2-1	-	TGTGCCATCAGTGAGGAGGGAATCTACAATGAGCAGTTCTTC	CAISEEGIYNEQFF
few	TRBV6-1	TRBJ1-5	-	TGTGCCAGCAGTTCGAGCAGATATAGCAATCAGCCCCAGCATTTT	CASSSSRYSNQPQHF
many	TRBV18	TRBJ1-1	-	TGTGCCAGCTCACGCCTGGAAGAAGCTTTCTTT	CASSRLEEAFF
-	TRBV5-1	TRBJ2-7	TRBD1	TGCGCCAGCAGCTTGGTGACAGGGGGCTACGAGCAGTACTTC	CASSLVTGGYEQYF
many	TRBV30	TRBJ2-1	TRBD2	TGTGCCTGGAATAAGAGGGAGGGGTACAATGAGCAGTTCTTC	CAWNKREGYNEQFF
few	TRBV5-8	TRBJ1-1	-	TGTGCCAGCAGCTTGGAAGTATTGAGGACTGAAGCTTTCTTT	CASSLEVLRTEAFF
-	TRBV30	TRBJ1-4	-	TGTGCCTGGAGTTTACAGAGAAGTGAAAAACTGTTTTTT	CAWSLQRSEKLFF
few	TRBV2	TRBJ2-6	TRBD1	TGTGCCAGCAGTGAGGACAGGGTTAAGGCCAACGTCCTGACTTTC	CASSEDRVKANVLTF
many	TRBV27	TRBJ2-7	TRBD2	TGTGCCAGCACCTCAGCGGGGCAATTCTACGAGCAGTACTTC	CASTSAGQFYEQYF
many	TRBV6-1	TRBJ2-3	TRBD2	TGTGCCAGCAGTGAAGACCCAGGGAGGGGTACAGATACGCAGTATTTT	CASSEDPGRGTDTQYF
few	TRBV29-1	TRBJ2-7	-	TGCAGCGTTGTGGATGGTAGGAACTTTTACGAGCAGTACTTC	CSVVDGRNFYEQYF
-	TRBV27	TRBJ2-7	-	TGTGCCAGCAGTTCCCCCCCAGTTTCCTACGAGCAGTACTTC	CASSSPPVSYEQYF
few	TRBV12-3/TRBV12-4	TRBJ2-7	-	TGTGCCAGCAGTTTGGGCAGGGCTGCCGAGCAGTACTTC	CASSLGRAAEQYF
-	TRBV2	TRBJ1-2	TRBD1	TGTGCCAGCAGTGAGAGGGGGCGTGATGGCTACACCTTC	CASSERGRDGYTF
few	TRBV5-8	TRBJ1-3	-	TGTGCCAGCAGCTTTCAGCTCTCTGGAAACACCATATATTTT	CASSFQLSGNTIYF
-	TRBV29-1	TRBJ1-2	TRBD1	TGCAGCGTTGATGACAGGGAAATCAAGGGTGGCTACACCTTC	CSVDDREIKGGYTF
-	TRBV5-1	TRBJ2-2	TRBD1	TGCGCCAGCACCCAGGGACAGGGGTTTCGGGCCGGGGAGCTGTTTTTT	CASTQGQGFRAGELFF
many	TRBV7-8	TRBJ2-5	TRBD1	TGTGCCAGCAGCCCCTACCGCCCAAGGGGACAGGGGACCCAGTACTTC	CASSPYRPRGQGTQYF
-	TRBV30	TRBJ2-5	-	TGTGCCTGGAGTCATTTTGGGGAGACCCAGTACTTC	CAWSHFGETQYF
few	TRBV20-1	TRBJ2-1	TRBD2	TGCAGTGCCTTCGGACTAGCGGGACCGAATGAGCAGTTCTTC	CSAFGLAGPNEQFF
many	TRBV2	TRBJ1-1	TRBD1	TGTGCCAGCAGACGGACAGGGAACACTGAAGCTTTCTTT	CASRRTGNTEAFF
-	TRBV7-9	TRBJ1-1	-	TGTGCCAGTCTACAGGGTTTCACTGAAGCTTTCTTT	CASLQGFTEAFF
many	TRBV12-3/TRBV12-4	TRBJ2-5	-	TGTGCCAGCAGTTTAGGAGGGTTCTACGAGACCCAGTACTTC	CASSLGGFYETQYF